This T cell receptor beta chain was observed in a study of T cells after yellow fever vaccination. Regarding the study as a whole: The bulk population could contribute abundant contaminating clonotypes to FACS-sorted repertoires. The secondary T-cell response peaked on day 5, not day 15, but was weaker.

This clonotype was recorded at least ten times. Its antigen is not known. As TCR cDNA was made by 5'RACE template switching, a universal primer site and UMIs were added. MiXCR was run by TCRdb on the 5' RACE reads, yielding one entry per CDR3 protein. The table has a few hundred thousand distinct CDR3 sequences, 6.2% seen once. Trimming took 5 bases from V and 6 from J, leaving 11 bases between them. Germline-derived CDR1 and CDR2 are SGHTA and FQGNSA. The CDR3 consists of 13 residues. The TCR sequence derives from a man aged 30 to 45 who received the YFV17D yellow fever vaccine. The starting material was PBMCs, obtained 5 days after the yellow fever booster vaccination. The rearrangement uses TRBV7-2 and TRBJ1-5; tentative D call: TRBD1 (5 bases). The DNA of the CDR3 is TGTGCCAGCAGCCAACGGGGGATTCAGCCCCAGCATTTT. Translated: CASSQRGIQPQHF.